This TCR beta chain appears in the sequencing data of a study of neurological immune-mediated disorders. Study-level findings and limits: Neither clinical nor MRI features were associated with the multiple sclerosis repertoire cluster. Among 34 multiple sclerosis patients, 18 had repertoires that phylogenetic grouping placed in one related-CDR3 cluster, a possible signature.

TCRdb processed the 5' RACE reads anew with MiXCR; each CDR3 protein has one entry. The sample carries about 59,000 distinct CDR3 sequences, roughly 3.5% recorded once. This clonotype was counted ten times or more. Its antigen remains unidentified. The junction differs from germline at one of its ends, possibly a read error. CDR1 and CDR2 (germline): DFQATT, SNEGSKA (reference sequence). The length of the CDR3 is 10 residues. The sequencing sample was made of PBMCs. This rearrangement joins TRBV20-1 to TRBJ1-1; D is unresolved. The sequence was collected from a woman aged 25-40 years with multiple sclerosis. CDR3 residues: CSGANIEAFF. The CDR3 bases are TGCAGTGGAGCTAACATTGAAGCTTTCTTT.